Each of the 32 T cell receptor beta chains below was sequenced from the same sample in a study of blood T cell repertoires in COVID-19. TCRdb keeps only in-frame clones here, not all; method: immunoSEQ multiplex PCR. The data contain 100,000 to 150,000 clones, around 80% of them seen just once; the ten biggest clones take up 3.8%. The sample consisted of peripheral blood. The receptors here all came from a woman aged 45-65 years with acute or convalescent COVID-19.

This chain links TRBV28 with TRBJ1-3, with 8 bases aligning to TRBD1. The CDR3 is 16 residues long. Germline CDR1 and CDR2: MDHEN and SYDVKM. The ends lost 2 bases at V and 2 bases at J; junction bases unmatched: 5. The CDR3 loop reads CASSLTGTGPGNTIYF. In nucleotides, the CDR3 is TGTGCCAGCAGTTTAACTGGGACAGGTCCTGGAAACACCATATATTTT.

The chain carries TRBV12-3 or TRBV12-4 and TRBJ1-1; D may be TRBD1 (6 bases). The CDR3 has 13 amino acids. Trimming removed 5 bases at V and 1 base at J, with 8 bases between. The CDR3 sequence: CASSKTGNTEAFF. Written as DNA, the CDR3 is TGTGCCAGCAGTAAGACAGGGAACACTGAAGCTTTCTTT.

Worth noting for this clone: One end of the junction is discordant with germline, which a read error may explain. The chain employs TRBV7-7 and TRBJ2-5, with 8 bases that match TRBD1. Germline loops: CDR1 SSHAT, CDR2 FNYEAQ (reference sequence). The CDR3 spans 13 residues. The CDR3 sequence: CASSRQGMETQYF. The CDR3 DNA follows: TGTGCTAGCAGCCGACAGGGGATGGAGACCCAGTACTTC.

In this sample, this clone turned up once. V gene TRBV27 combines with J gene TRBJ1-2, with 7 bases aligning to TRBD1. Germline V gene lookup returns CDR1 MNHEY and CDR2 SMNVEV (reference sequence). The CDR3 runs 15 residues. The trim removed 5 bases at V and 0 bases at J, leaving 6 bases unmatched. CDR3 bases: TGTGCCAGCAGTAAGGGGACAGCCTCTAACTATGGCTACACCTTC. Residues: CASSKGTASNYGYTF.

V and J are TRBV2 and TRBJ1-2; 7 bases map to TRBD1. The germline V gene encodes CDR1 SNHLY and CDR2 FYNNEI. With 4 bases clipped from V and 4 bases from J, the junction kept 6 bases outside the gene matches. This CDR3 comprises 14 residues. CDR3 residues: CASSALGQSYGYTF. In DNA form, the CDR3 reads TGTGCCAGCAGTGCGCTGGGACAGAGCTATGGCTACACCTTC.

The chain joins TRBV6-6 to TRBJ2-6; TRBD1 aligns across 11 bases. The CDR3 is 18 amino acids. Trimming took 5 bases from V and 1 from J; bases not matched to a gene: 7. The germline V gene has CDR1 MNHNY and CDR2 SVGAGI (reference sequence). Here the CDR3 DNA reads TGTGCCAGCAGTCGTCTAGGACAGGGGGCATCTGGGGCCAACGTCCTGACTTTC. Amino acids: CASSRLGQGASGANVLTF.

The chain couples TRBV5-4 to TRBJ2-3; 12 nucleotides line up with TRBD2. The CDR3 runs to 16 residues. V was pared by 4 bases and J by 5 bases, with 8 bases of the junction left unmatched. CDR1 SGHNT and CDR2 YYREEE come from the germline V gene (reference sequence). CDR3 coding DNA: TGTGCCAGCAGCGCCCCTAGCGGGGGGGCCGAAGATACGCAGTATTTT. This codes for CASSAPSGGAEDTQYF.

This chain uses TRBV19 with TRBJ2-3, with 15 bases matching TRBD2. Germline V gives CDR1 LNHDA, CDR2 SQIVND (reference sequence). V dropped 4 bases and J dropped 3; count of bases not matched to a gene: 8. This CDR3 is 18 amino acids long. CDR3 protein: CASSKGLAGGSKTDTQYF. CDR3 DNA sequence: TGTGCCAGTAGTAAGGGACTAGCGGGGGGTAGTAAAACAGATACGCAGTATTTT.

The count of this clone is one. V usage is TRBV14 and J usage is TRBJ2-2; D is possibly TRBD2 (6 bases). Germline V gene lookup returns CDR1 SGHDN and CDR2 FVKESK. The CDR3 spans 15 residues. Between the trimmed V and J ends, which lost 2 bases and 5 bases, there was a span of 12 bases. CDR3 nucleotides: TGTGCCAGCAGCCAACGCGGGAAGGGAACCGGGGAGCTGTTTTTT. It translates to CASSQRGKGTGELFF.

The V and J genes are TRBV9 and TRBJ2-1, with 7 nucleotides matching TRBD2. V was clipped by 4 bases and J by 4 bases; unmatched bases: 8. Germline assignment: CDR1 SGDLS and CDR2 YYNGEE. This CDR3 spans 15 amino acids. DNA of the CDR3: TGTGCCAGCAGCCCCCCCCAGGGAGGGTACAATGAGCAGTTCTTC. As protein: CASSPPQGGYNEQFF.

The chain links TRBV2 to TRBJ1-2; D may be TRBD1 (5 bases). The CDR3 sequence is 15 residues long. Germline values: CDR1 SNHLY, CDR2 FYNNEI. Trimming left V 6 bases short and J 7 bases short, with 21 bases between. CDR3 residues: CASSDTGGGYGGYTF. The DNA of the CDR3 is TGTGCCAGCAGCGACACGGGGGGAGGCTACGGTGGCTACACCTTC.

The chain links TRBV7-2 to TRBJ1-1; D is undetermined. This CDR3 comprises 14 residues. V was trimmed by 1 base and J by 5 bases, leaving 11 bases between them. Per germline, CDR1 SGHTA and CDR2 FQGNSA. Here the CDR3 DNA reads TGTGCCAGCAGCTTAGTGTCTGGGAGGACTGAAGCTTTCTTT. Protein product: CASSLVSGRTEAFF.

The chain is built from TRBV30 and TRBJ1-6; the match to TRBD1 covers 7 bases. The CDR3 consists of 19 residues. Trimming took 1 base from V and 3 from J; bases not matched to a gene: 15. The germline gives CDR1 GTSNPN, CDR2 SVGIG (reference sequence). The CDR3 DNA follows: TGTGCCTGGAGTGGAACTAGCGGAGAGGGGGCCGGCTATAATTCACCCCTCCACTTT. This sequence encodes CAWSGTSGEGAGYNSPLHF.

The V gene is TRBV5-4, the J gene TRBJ2-1; D not resolved. The CDR3 has 14 amino acids. Per the germline V gene, CDR1 is SGHNT and CDR2 is YYREEE (reference sequence). V lost 0 bases to trimming and J lost 0 bases, with 4 bases between them. This CDR3 reads CASSLESSYNEQFF. CDR3 nucleotides: TGTGCCAGCAGCTTGGAGAGCTCCTACAATGAGCAGTTCTTC.

This clone has just a few counts. The V and J genes are TRBV7-2 and TRBJ1-5; D gene ambiguous. Per germline, CDR1 SGHTA and CDR2 FQGNSA. The germline V and J ends were trimmed by 5 bases and 0 bases, with 11 bases remaining between them. The CDR3 sequence is 15 residues long. The CDR3 loop reads CASSERRGSNQPQHF. CDR3 sequence (DNA): TGTGCCAGCAGCGAGAGGCGGGGTAGCAATCAGCCCCAGCATTTT.

The rearrangement uses TRBV19 and TRBJ2-3; D is unresolved. The V gene's germline CDR1 is LNHDA and CDR2 SQIVND (reference sequence). V lost 7 bases, J lost 2 bases, and 13 bases lay in between. The length of the CDR3 is 14 residues. CDR3 in amino acids: CASTRSHSTDTQYF. CDR3 in DNA: TGTGCCAGTACCCGGTCCCACTCCACAGATACGCAGTATTTT. The variable domain in full, with the rest retrieved from reference TRBV19 and TRBJ2-3, is DGGITQSPKYLFRKEGQNVTLSCEQNLNHDAMYWYRQDPGQGLRLIYYSQIVNDFQKGDIAEGYSVSREKKESFPLTVTSAQKNPTAFYLCASTRSHSTDTQYFGPGTRLTVL.

The genes are TRBV19 and TRBJ1-2; 7 bases fit TRBD1. This CDR3 contains 14 residues. Germline V gene data show CDR1 as LNHDA and CDR2 as SQIVND (reference sequence). The V and J ends lost 6 bases and 2 bases, in that order; junction bases with no gene match: 6. The CDR3 region has the DNA TGTGCCAGTAGCCGACGACAGGGCAACTATGGCTACACCTTC. This gives the protein CASSRRQGNYGYTF.

The CDR3 loop reads CASSGPGRAGGNTIYF. The CDR3 DNA reads TGTGCCAGCAGCGGGCCTGGGAGGGCTGGTGGAAACACCATATATTTT. V usage is TRBV9 and J usage is TRBJ1-3, with unresolved D. The germline V gene has CDR1 SGDLS and CDR2 YYNGEE. CDR3 length: 16 residues. Trimming removed 3 bases at V and 3 bases at J, with 16 bases between.

CDR3 loop: CASSLSGTTGTGELFF. In nucleotides, the CDR3 is TGTGCCAGCAGCCTTAGCGGGACCACGGGCACCGGGGAGCTGTTTTTT. This chain uses TRBV7-8 with TRBJ2-2, with 8 bases matching TRBD2. Trimming took 5 bases from V and 4 from J; bases not matched to a gene: 9. CDR3 size: 16 residues. Germline CDR1 SGHVS, CDR2 FQNEAQ.

The chain uses TRBV27 and TRBJ1-4; 7 bases align to TRBD1. The trim removed 5 bases at V and 3 bases at J, leaving 9 bases unmatched. Germline V lookup: CDR1 MNHEY, CDR2 SMNVEV (reference sequence). This CDR3 has 16 residues. CDR3 sequence: CASSPKDRAANEKLFF. The CDR3 DNA sequence: TGTGCCAGCAGTCCTAAAGACAGGGCTGCTAATGAAAAACTGTTTTTT.

V usage is TRBV2 and J usage is TRBJ1-1, with D possibly being TRBD1 (5 bases). Germline-derived CDR1 and CDR2 are SNHLY and FYNNEI. Trimming stripped 10 bases from V and 4 bases from J, with 16 bases between. The CDR3 extends over 13 amino acids. CDR3 loop: CATVILQGTEAFF. Here the CDR3 DNA reads TGTGCCACCGTGATTCTCCAGGGCACTGAAGCTTTCTTT.

The chain links TRBV7-3 to TRBJ2-7; 7 bases fit TRBD2. With V trimmed by 1 base and J by 4 bases, 7 bases remained unmatched. Germline V gene lookup returns CDR1 SGHTA and CDR2 FQGTGA. The CDR3 length is 15 residues. CDR3 residues: CASSLSSSRGYEQYF. CDR3 DNA: TGTGCCAGCAGCTTAAGTAGCTCGCGGGGGTACGAGCAGTACTTC.

The chain links TRBV4-2 to TRBJ2-7; D is possibly TRBD2 (6 bases). V was cut by 2 bases and J by 4 bases, with 15 bases left in between. The CDR3 runs 15 residues. CDR1 and CDR2 (germline): LGHNA, YNFKEQ. The DNA for the CDR3 is TGTGCCAGCAGCCAACGACTAGAGGTCCAGTACGAGCAGTACTTC. This sequence encodes CASSQRLEVQYEQYF.

This chain joins TRBV5-1 and TRBJ1-1; tentative D call: TRBD1 (6 bases). Germline V gives CDR1 SGHRS, CDR2 YFSETQ. This CDR3 has 14 amino acids. Trimming cost V 6 bases and J 4 bases, with 16 bases left between them. The CDR3 coding sequence is TGCGCCAGCACAACGGACAGTTTCGTCACTGAAGCTTTCTTT. Residues: CASTTDSFVTEAFF.

The chain recombines TRBV30 with TRBJ2-7, with no clear D. This CDR3 spans 11 amino acids. The V gene lost 4 bases and the J gene lost 6 bases, with 10 bases spanning the gap. The V gene's germline CDR1 is GTSNPN and CDR2 SVGIG (reference sequence). The CDR3 sequence is CAWTAATEQYF. The DNA for the CDR3 is TGTGCCTGGACGGCAGCGACCGAGCAGTACTTC.

The rearrangement links TRBV6-5 to TRBJ1-4; D possibly corresponds to TRBD1 (5 bases). Germline values: CDR1 MNHEY, CDR2 SVGAGI. The CDR3 is 15 residues long. The V end was cut by 6 bases, the J end by 5 bases, with 16 bases between. This chain's CDR3 is CASSSSDSVNEKLFF. The DNA for the CDR3 is TGTGCCAGCAGCTCCTCCGACAGCGTAAATGAAAAACTGTTTTTT.

This sequence joins TRBV13 and TRBJ2-2; tentatively, D is TRBD1 (5 bases). The CDR3 sequence is 18 residues long. The V and J ends lost 4 bases and 1 base respectively, with 19 bases between them. The V gene's germline CDR1 is PRHDT and CDR2 FYEKMQ (reference sequence). CDR3 in amino acids: CASSSFGMGRRNTGELFF. The CDR3 DNA follows: TGTGCCAGCAGCTCCTTTGGGATGGGGCGACGGAACACCGGGGAGCTGTTTTTT.

The V gene is TRBV2, the J gene TRBJ2-1, with D possibly being TRBD1 (5 bases). CDR3 length: 13 amino acids. Germline V CDR1 and CDR2: SNHLY, FYNNEI. V shed 8 bases and J shed 7 bases, with 15 bases lying between them. The CDR3 DNA reads TGTGCCAGCGGAGAGACAGTGCGGAATGAGCAGTTCTTC. Amino acid sequence: CASGETVRNEQFF.

The J gene is TRBJ1-2, the V gene TRBV29-1; TRBD1 matches at 7 bases. The CDR3 consists of 11 residues. V shed 8 bases and J 6 bases; nucleotides not matched to a gene: 6. Germline V CDR1 and CDR2: SQVTM, ANQGSEA. CDR3 in amino acids: CSTGTANGYTF. The CDR3 bases are TGCAGCACCGGGACAGCAAATGGCTACACCTTC.

The V call is TRBV7-9, the J call TRBJ2-7; possible D gene TRBD2, 6 bases. The CDR3 is 13 amino acids. Germline V gives CDR1 SEHNR, CDR2 FQNEAQ (reference sequence). Deletions cut 2 bases from V and 6 bases from J, with 11 bases between. The chain's CDR3 is CASSLSRGGEQYF. CDR3 sequence (DNA): TGTGCCAGCAGCTTATCGAGGGGAGGCGAGCAGTACTTC.

The rearrangement links TRBV6-2 or TRBV6-3 to TRBJ2-1, with a possible D match to TRBD1 (6 bases). Trimming left V 2 bases short and J 9 bases short, with 20 bases between. Germline V lookup: CDR1 MNHEY, CDR2 SVGEGT. This CDR3 is 16 amino acids long. Here the CDR3 DNA reads TGTGCCAGCAGTTACGTTGCGGGCAGGGGAAGGGTTGAGCAGTTCTTC. Translating gives CASSYVAGRGRVEQFF.

The chain couples TRBV19 to TRBJ2-4, with D possibly matching TRBD2 (6 bases). Germline V gene sequence: CDR1 LNHDA, CDR2 SQIVND (reference sequence). With 5 bases removed from V and 3 bases from J, the gap between germline ends came to 17 bases. The CDR3 has 16 amino acids. This chain's CDR3 is CASSPWVGSDKNIQYF. The CDR3 region has the DNA TGTGCCAGTAGTCCCTGGGTCGGGAGTGACAAAAACATTCAGTACTTC.